One sample yielded the 10 T cell receptor beta chains listed below, sequenced in a study of blood T cell repertoires in COVID-19. Measured with immunoSEQ multiplex PCR; TCRdb has only the in-frame clones, and not every one. The data contain under 110,000 clones, roughly four fifths of them singletons. The specimen sequenced was peripheral blood. These receptors came from a woman in her sixties or seventies with acute or convalescent COVID-19.

This CDR3 reads CASSIGAGGVFSGYTF. DNA for the CDR3: TGTGCCAGTAGTATAGGAGCAGGGGGCGTTTTTAGCGGCTACACCTTC. This chain connects TRBV19 to TRBJ1-2; 8 bases are shared with TRBD1. The CDR3 is 16 amino acids. Germline CDR1 is LNHDA and CDR2 is SQIVND (reference sequence). V was clipped by 1 base and J by 8 bases; unmatched bases: 12.

The CDR3 protein is CAISESRGGRNQPQHF. CDR3 bases: TGTGCCATCAGTGAGTCTCGGGGGGGTCGCAATCAGCCCCAGCATTTT. The V gene is TRBV10-3, the J gene TRBJ1-5, with D perhaps TRBD1 (5 bases). CDR1 and CDR2 (germline): ENHRY, SYGVKD. V lost 0 bases, J lost 2 bases, and 11 bases lay in between. The CDR3 length is 16 residues.

The chain uses TRBV3-1 (or the pseudogene TRBV3-2) and TRBJ1-2; 10 nucleotides match TRBD1. The CDR3 is 15 residues long. From germline, CDR1 is LGHDT and CDR2 YNNKEL (reference sequence). V gave up 4 bases and J gave up 3 bases; unmatched junction bases: 5. This CDR3 reads CASSPWTGGDYGYTF. In DNA form, the CDR3 reads TGTGCCAGCAGCCCTTGGACAGGGGGAGACTATGGCTACACCTTC.

The chain uses TRBV6-1 and TRBJ2-3; 8 bases agree with TRBD1. Germline V lookup: CDR1 MNHNS, CDR2 SASEGT. This CDR3 is 15 amino acids long. Unmatched junction bases numbered 1, after V lost 1 base and J lost 1 base. CDR3 residues: CASSEETGGTDTQYF. CDR3 nucleotides: TGTGCCAGCAGTGAAGAGACAGGGGGCACAGATACGCAGTATTTT.

The CDR3 region is CASAPGWQETQYF. The CDR3, as DNA: TGCGCCAGCGCTCCGGGATGGCAAGAGACCCAGTACTTC. The chain combines TRBV5-1 with TRBJ2-5, with a possible D match to TRBD2 (5 bases). The CDR3 totals 13 residues. Trimming shortened V by 7 bases and J by 2 bases, and 12 bases separated the two germline ends. Germline CDR1 reads SGHRS; CDR2 reads YFSETQ.

The J gene is TRBJ1-5, the V gene TRBV28, with TRBD1 matching over 8 bases. Germline CDR1 and CDR2: MDHEN and SYDVKM. V trimming: 5 bases; J trimming: 5 bases; junction bases outside the gene matches: 5. There are 14 residues in the CDR3. CDR3 loop: CASSPDRGYQPQHF. CDR3 in DNA: TGTGCCAGCAGTCCAGACAGGGGATATCAGCCCCAGCATTTT.

This chain uses TRBV7-9 with TRBJ2-1; D is possibly TRBD2 (5 bases). Per the germline V gene, CDR1 is SEHNR and CDR2 is FQNEAQ (reference sequence). CDR3 length: 15 amino acids. The V end was cut by 5 bases, the J end by 1 base, with 12 bases between. CDR3 DNA sequence: TGTGCCAGCAGCCCCATGAGAGGGTCCTACAATGAGCAGTTCTTC. It is translated as CASSPMRGSYNEQFF.

The chain is built from TRBV19 and TRBJ2-5, with D possibly being TRBD1 (5 bases). The germline V gene encodes CDR1 LNHDA and CDR2 SQIVND (reference sequence). This CDR3 contains 14 residues. The V and J ends lost 3 bases and 4 bases respectively, with 12 bases between them. The CDR3 here is CASSIVGVGETQYF. CDR3 nucleotides: TGTGCCAGTAGTATTGTAGGGGTCGGAGAGACCCAGTACTTC.

The chain employs TRBV7-2 and TRBJ2-2; 9 bases map to TRBD2. Germline CDR1 is SGHTA and CDR2 is FQGNSA. This CDR3 contains 16 residues. The junction had 5 bases not matched to a gene; V was cut back by 2 bases and J by 4 bases. DNA of the CDR3: TGTGCCAGCAGCTTACGCGGGGGGGCGGGCACCGGGGAGCTGTTTTTT. The encoded protein is CASSLRGGAGTGELFF.

The sample holds one count of this clone. This chain joins TRBV2 and TRBJ1-5; 7 bases align to TRBD1. Germline V gene sequence: CDR1 SNHLY, CDR2 FYNNEI. Germline trimming cut 3 bases from V and 1 base from J; bases unmatched to any gene: 3. There are 15 residues in the CDR3. CDR3 sequence (DNA): TGTGCCAGCAGTGACCTGACAGGGAGCAATCAGCCCCAGCATTTT. It specifies CASSDLTGSNQPQHF. The full variable domain, in which reference TRBV2 and TRBJ1-5 provide the parts outside the CDR3, is EPEVTQTPSHQVTQMGQEVILRCVPISNHLYFYWYRQILGQKVEFLVSFYNNEISEKSEIFDDQFSVERPDGSNFTLKIRSTKLEDSAMYFCASSDLTGSNQPQHFGDGTRLSIL.